This entry features one T cell receptor (beta chain) sequence. The data derive from a study of blood T cells in healthy people across ages. With a J-beta primer mix and a sample-barcoded 5' primer, a second PCR ran about 7 to 12 cycles. Via MiXCR, TCRdb re-called the 5' RACE reads, giving one row per CDR3 protein. The sample includes over 600,000 distinct CDR3 sequences, roughly 46% of them seen just once. The length of the CDR3 is 18 residues. V was clipped by 2 bases and J by 5 bases, with 24 bases between them. This chain connects TRBV12-3 or TRBV12-4 to TRBJ1-1, with TRBD1 as a possible D gene (5 bases). The source of this sequence is an elderly man in good health. The sequencing sample was made of blood. CDR3 sequence (DNA): TGTGCCAGCAGTTTACTGGCAGGGTACGGGACCTTGGAGACTGAAGCTTTCTTT. Protein product: CASSLLAGYGTLETEAFF.